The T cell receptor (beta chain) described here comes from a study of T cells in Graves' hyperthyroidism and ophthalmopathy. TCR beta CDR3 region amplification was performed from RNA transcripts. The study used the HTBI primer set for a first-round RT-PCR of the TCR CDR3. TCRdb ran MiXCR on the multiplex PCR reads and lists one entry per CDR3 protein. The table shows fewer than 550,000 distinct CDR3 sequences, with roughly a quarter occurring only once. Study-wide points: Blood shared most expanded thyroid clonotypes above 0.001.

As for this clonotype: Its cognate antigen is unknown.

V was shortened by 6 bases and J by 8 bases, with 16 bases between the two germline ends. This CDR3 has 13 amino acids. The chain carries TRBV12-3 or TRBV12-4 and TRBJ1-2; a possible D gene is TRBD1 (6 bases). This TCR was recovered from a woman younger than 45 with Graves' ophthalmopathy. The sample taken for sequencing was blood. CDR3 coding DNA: TGTGCCAGCAGCGATCACAGGGACCGGGGCTACACCTTC. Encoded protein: CASSDHRDRGYTF.